The clone carrying this TCR beta chain was detected ten times or more. The CDR3 totals 17 residues. Per germline, CDR1 SGHRS and CDR2 YFSETQ. Trimming took 1 base from V and 0 from J; bases not matched to a gene: 4. The data originate from a study of T cells in Graves' hyperthyroidism and ophthalmopathy. The blood was taken when hyperthyroidism was first diagnosed, before any ophthalmopathy symptoms showed up. The authors obtained PBMCs from 9 to 10 ml of fresh peripheral blood. Authors of the study amplified TCR beta CDR3 regions from RNA transcripts. HTBI primers were used for first-round RT-PCR of the TCR CDR3. Using its own MiXCR run on the multiplex PCR reads, TCRdb lists one record per CDR3 protein. This repertoire shows around 350,000 distinct CDR3 sequences, roughly a sixth found once; its top ten account for roughly a third.

The clonotype comes from a woman aged 30 to 39 with Graves' hyperthyroidism that later progressed to Graves' ophthalmopathy. V usage is TRBV5-1 and J usage is TRBJ2-2, with 9 bases fitting TRBD2. Sequencing used blood. The CDR3 nucleotides are TGCGCCAGCAGCTTGAGTAGCGGGAGCGCGAACACCGGGGAGCTGTTTTTT. It codes for CASSLSSGSANTGELFF.